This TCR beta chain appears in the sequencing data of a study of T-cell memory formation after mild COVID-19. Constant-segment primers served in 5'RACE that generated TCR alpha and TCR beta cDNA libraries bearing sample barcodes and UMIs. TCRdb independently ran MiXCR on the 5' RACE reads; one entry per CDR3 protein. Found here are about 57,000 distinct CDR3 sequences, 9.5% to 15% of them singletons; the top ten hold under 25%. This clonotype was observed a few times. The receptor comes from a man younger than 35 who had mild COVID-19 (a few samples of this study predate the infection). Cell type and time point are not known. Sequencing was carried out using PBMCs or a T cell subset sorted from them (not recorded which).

CDR3 nucleotide sequence: TGTGCCAGCAGCGAGGACAGGGACACAGATACGCAGTATTTT. Translating it yields CASSEDRDTDTQYF. This chain uses TRBV9 with TRBJ2-3, with TRBD1 matching over 8 bases. The trim removed 3 bases at V and 2 bases at J, leaving 2 bases unmatched. Germline values: CDR1 SGDLS, CDR2 YYNGEE. The CDR3 covers 14 residues.